This is a list of T cell receptor beta chains from one sample in a study of PD-L1 blockade in urothelial cancer. Method: immunoSEQ multiplex PCR; TCRdb's copy keeps in-frame clones and lacks some. This table has approximately 48,000 clones, around 88% appearing once. Source: PBMCs, taken around atezolizumab (anti-PD-L1) treatment. The origin of the receptors is a woman in her fifties or sixties with urothelial cancer. Both conserved end residues are part of each CDR3. The D gene is left open where the match is weak. A clone size is listed for some rows: how often the clone was seen (once, few, many), or a class if it is expanded.

j_gene | d_gene | v_gene | abundance | CDR3aa | CDR3nt
TRBJ2-3 | . | TRBV2 | . | CASRRQPSTDTQYF | TGTGCCAGCAGACGACAGCCCAGCACAGATACGCAGTATTTT
TRBJ1-5 | . | TRBV9 | . | CASSVGANNQPQHF | TGTGCCAGCAGCGTAGGAGCCAACAATCAGCCCCAGCATTTT
TRBJ2-1 | . | TRBV7-9 | . | CASSLQDKQFF | TGTGCCAGCAGCCTGCAGGATAAGCAGTTCTTC
TRBJ2-3 | . | TRBV10-2 | . | CASSDRGSTDTQYF | TGCGCCAGCAGTGACAGGGGAAGCACAGATACGCAGTATTTT
TRBJ2-2 | TRBD2 | TRBV5-1 | . | CASSLARLAGTGELFF | TGCGCCAGCAGCTTGGCCAGACTAGCAGGCACCGGGGAGCTGTTTTTT
TRBJ2-3 | TRBD1 | TRBV27 | once | CASSLKDRGQGSTDTQYF | TGTGCCAGCAGTTTAAAGGACCGGGGACAGGGGAGCACAGATACGCAGTATTTT
TRBJ2-3 | TRBD1 | TRBV2 | . | CASSGQGARGTDTQYF | TGTGCCAGCAGTGGACAGGGGGCGCGTGGCACAGATACGCAGTATTTT
TRBJ1-2 | TRBD1 | TRBV7-9 | . | CASSSLDRVGYGYTF | TGTGCCAGCAGTTCTCTAGACAGGGTGGGATATGGCTACACCTTC
TRBJ2-4 | . | TRBV27 | once | CASSTGAKNIQYF | TGTGCCAGCAGTACCGGAGCCAAAAACATTCAGTACTTC
TRBJ2-1 | . | TRBV7-9 | . | CASSSNGLANSYNEQFF | TGTGCCAGCAGCTCAAACGGGCTAGCGAACTCCTACAATGAGCAGTTCTTC
TRBJ2-5 | . | TRBV19 | . | CASKPLGGETQYF | TGTGCCAGTAAGCCCTTGGGGGGAGAGACCCAGTACTTC
TRBJ1-5 | TRBD1 | TRBV29-1 | . | CSVRDSNQPQHF | TGCAGCGTACGGGACAGTAATCAGCCCCAGCATTTT
TRBJ2-1 | . | TRBV5-1 | . | CASSYGGIGNEQFF | TGCGCCAGCAGTTACGGCGGGATTGGTAATGAGCAGTTCTTC
TRBJ2-1 | . | TRBV7-6 | . | CASSSSGDEQFF | TGTGCCAGCAGCTCCTCAGGGGATGAGCAGTTCTTC
TRBJ2-1 | TRBD2 | TRBV5-1 | . | CASSLGLAGGPLYNEQFF | TGCGCCAGCAGCTTGGGACTAGCGGGAGGGCCGTTATACAATGAGCAGTTCTTC
TRBJ1-5 | . | TRBV7-2 | . | CASSLFGSFSNQPQHF | TGTGCCAGCAGCTTATTCGGGTCCTTTAGCAATCAGCCCCAGCATTTT
TRBJ2-3 | . | TRBV18 | . | CANKKGRSSTDTQYF | TGTGCCAATAAAAAGGGGCGGTCTAGCACAGATACGCAGTATTTT
TRBJ2-7 | . | TRBV7-8 | . | CASSPAMGSGSYEQYF | TGTGCCAGCAGCCCCGCTATGGGGAGCGGATCCTACGAGCAGTACTTC
TRBJ2-5 | TRBD1 | TRBV7-7 | . | CASSLGGTGQETQYF | TGTGCCAGCAGCTTAGGAGGGACAGGGCAAGAGACCCAGTACTTC
TRBJ1-5 | . | TRBV9 | . | CASSVAGGNQPQHF | TGTGCCAGCAGCGTAGCGGGCGGGAATCAGCCCCAGCATTTT
TRBJ2-1 | TRBD1 | TRBV5-1 | . | CASSQDRVGAHNEQFF | TGCGCCAGCAGTCAAGACAGGGTTGGGGCTCACAATGAGCAGTTCTTC
TRBJ2-1 | . | TRBV9 | . | CASSVGGTSAIEQFF | TGTGCCAGCAGCGTAGGAGGGACTTCGGCCATTGAGCAGTTCTTC
TRBJ1-2 | TRBD1 | TRBV18 | . | CASSLATGEYGYTF | TGTGCCAGCTCACTTGCGACAGGGGAATATGGCTACACCTTC
TRBJ1-4 | TRBD1 | TRBV5-1 | . | CASSASRDRGLYEKLFF | TGCGCCAGCAGCGCTAGCCGGGACAGGGGATTATACGAAAAACTGTTTTTT
TRBJ1-1 | . | TRBV19 | . | CASSKWGRGGTEAFF | TGTGCCAGTAGCAAATGGGGCAGGGGTGGCACTGAAGCTTTCTTT
TRBJ2-3 | . | TRBV6-6 | . | CASSQGWDTQYF | TGTGCCAGCAGCCAGGGGTGGGATACGCAGTATTTT
TRBJ2-7 | TRBD2 | TRBV28 | . | CASSYSGSPQNEQYF | TGTGCCAGCAGTTATAGCGGGAGCCCCCAAAACGAGCAGTACTTC
TRBJ2-4 | TRBD1 | TRBV19 | few | CASSRGTGNIQYF | TGTGCCAGTTCACGCGGGACAGGAAACATTCAGTACTTC
TRBJ2-6 | . | TRBV4-2 | . | CASSQAQGGANVLTF | TGTGCCAGCAGCCAAGCCCAGGGGGGGGCCAACGTCCTGACTTTC
TRBJ2-7 | . | TRBV23-1 | . | CASSQSLGAARSEQYF | TGCGCCAGCAGTCAATCGCTAGGGGCAGCCCGCAGCGAGCAGTACTTC
TRBJ2-5 | TRBD1 | TRBV5-6 | . | CASSLRTGSQETQYF | TGTGCCAGCAGCTTGCGGACAGGGTCCCAAGAGACCCAGTACTTC
TRBJ2-5 | TRBD1 | TRBV11-2 | once | CASSLRQGARQETQYF | TGTGCCAGCAGCTTACGACAGGGGGCTCGGCAAGAGACCCAGTACTTC
TRBJ2-7 | . | TRBV5-1 | few | CASSRDIYEQYF | TGCGCCAGCAGCCGGGACATTTACGAGCAGTACTTC
TRBJ1-1 | TRBD1 | TRBV18 | . | CASSPGQGQVGTEAFF | TGTGCCAGCTCACCTGGACAGGGGCAGGTTGGCACTGAAGCTTTCTTT
TRBJ2-1 | TRBD2 | TRBV4-1 | many | CASSHLAGAYNEQFF | TGCGCCAGCAGCCACCTAGCGGGGGCCTACAATGAGCAGTTCTTC
TRBJ2-3 | TRBD2 | TRBV27 | . | CASRTGTSGGTDTQYF | TGTGCCAGCAGAACCGGGACTAGCGGGGGCACAGATACGCAGTATTTT
TRBJ1-4 | . | TRBV6-1 | . | CASSEIQTFATNEKLFF | TGTGCCAGCAGTGAAATACAGACCTTCGCAACTAATGAAAAACTGTTTTTT
TRBJ2-5 | TRBD1 | TRBV10-3 | once | CANQGQGEETQYF | TGTGCCAACCAAGGACAGGGGGAGGAGACCCAGTACTTC
TRBJ2-2 | . | TRBV10-3 | . | CAISTTGSHGELFF | TGTGCCATCAGTACCACAGGGAGCCACGGGGAGCTGTTTTTT
TRBJ2-5 | . | TRBV5-1 | . | CASSLSGPTQETQYF | TGCGCCAGCAGCTTGTCAGGGCCCACACAAGAGACCCAGTACTTC
TRBJ2-5 | . | TRBV7-2 | . | CASSLRAGARETQYF | TGTGCCAGCAGCTTGCGGGCGGGGGCCAGGGAGACCCAGTACTTC
TRBJ1-4 | . | TRBV7-7 | . | CASSQGVRGSGEKLFF | TGTGCCAGCAGCCAAGGTGTCCGGGGATCGGGTGAAAAACTGTTTTTT
TRBJ2-5 | . | TRBV18 | . | CASSPGGKETQYF | TGTGCCAGCTCACCAGGCGGGAAAGAGACCCAGTACTTC
TRBJ2-7 | TRBD1 | TRBV5-1 | . | CASSLGRGPYEQYF | TGCGCCAGCAGCTTGGGAAGGGGGCCCTACGAGCAGTACTTC
TRBJ2-7 | . | TRBV5-1 | . | CASSPPGNSYEQYF | TGCGCCAGCAGCCCGCCGGGAAATTCCTACGAGCAGTACTTC
TRBJ2-5 | TRBD2 | TRBV7-2 | . | CASSSRAGGRRETQYF | TGTGCCAGCAGCTCCCGAGCGGGGGGCCGGAGGGAGACCCAGTACTTC
TRBJ2-5 | TRBD2 | TRBV5-1 | . | CASSLELAGETQYF | TGCGCCAGCAGCTTGGAGCTAGCGGGAGAGACCCAGTACTTC
TRBJ1-1 | . | TRBV2 | . | CASAGGGRGGTEAFF | TGTGCCAGCGCCGGGGGGGGCCGCGGGGGCACTGAAGCTTTCTTT
TRBJ2-1 | TRBD2 | TRBV27 | . | CASTTVGLAGPNEQFF | TGTGCCAGCACCACCGTCGGACTAGCGGGACCCAATGAGCAGTTCTTC
TRBJ2-7 | TRBD2 | TRBV28 | . | CASRPGTSAFSYEQYF | TGTGCCAGCAGACCCGGGACTAGCGCCTTCTCCTACGAGCAGTACTTC
TRBJ2-1 | TRBD1 | TRBV11-3 | . | CASSFGGQAIYNEQFF | TGTGCCAGCAGCTTTGGGGGACAGGCGATCTACAATGAGCAGTTCTTC
TRBJ2-3 | TRBD1 | TRBV19 | . | CATLHRDRETDTQYF | TGTGCCACATTGCACCGGGACAGGGAAACAGATACGCAGTATTTT
TRBJ2-2 | TRBD2 | TRBV6-6 | . | CASTPIAGVNTGELFF | TGTGCCAGCACCCCCATAGCGGGAGTCAACACCGGGGAGCTGTTTTTT
TRBJ1-2 | TRBD1 | TRBV10-2 | . | CASSENPGQGNYGYTF | TGCGCCAGCAGTGAGAACCCGGGACAGGGGAACTATGGCTACACCTTC
TRBJ2-7 | . | TRBV15 | . | CATSRDNPGKFYEQYF | TGTGCCACCAGCAGAGATAATCCAGGGAAGTTTTACGAGCAGTACTTC
TRBJ2-3 | TRBD1 | TRBV28 | . | CASSSPGGAEDTQYF | TGTGCCAGCAGTTCTCCAGGGGGCGCAGAAGATACGCAGTATTTT
TRBJ1-2 | TRBD1 | TRBV11-3 | . | CASSFSSRGRDYGYTF | TGTGCCAGCAGCTTCTCATCTAGGGGGCGCGACTATGGCTACACCTTC
TRBJ1-6 | TRBD1 | TRBV5-8 | . | CASSTGTGASGNSPLHF | TGTGCCAGCAGTACCGGGACAGGGGCCAGTGGTAATTCACCCCTCCACTTT
TRBJ1-1 | . | TRBV29-1 | . | CSVGGREAKNTEAFF | TGCAGCGTTGGAGGCAGGGAGGCAAAGAACACTGAAGCTTTCTTT